Listed below are T cell receptor beta chains from one sample, sequenced in a study of blood T cell repertoires in COVID-19. The repertoire was sequenced with immunoSEQ multiplex PCR; TCRdb's copy has only in-frame clones and lacks some. The table records about 40,000 clones, 86% of them present only once. The sample comprised peripheral blood. The source of these receptors is a man in his forties or fifties in a cohort sampled during active COVID-19. The conserved cysteine and the conserved F or W are not part of the CDR3 here.

J: TRBJ2-1
V: TRBV9
CDR3: ASSVVDGTYNEQF

J: TRBJ1-1
V: TRBV9
CDR3: ASSVDRFYTEAF

J: TRBJ1-2
V: TRBV29-1
CDR3: SVEGGQGLYGYT

J: TRBJ1-2
V: TRBV21-1
CDR3: ASSKEDLPYRGVRGYT

J: TRBJ2-5
V: TRBV7-3
CDR3: ASSPPWTGYQETQY

J: TRBJ2-6
V: TRBV5-4
CDR3: ASSDRDSGANVLT

J: TRBJ1-5
V: TRBV3-1/TRBV3-2
CDR3: ASSQGAVVNQPQH

J: TRBJ1-1
V: TRBV6-5
CDR3: ASSYSSGWTEAF

J: TRBJ1-2
V: TRBV4-3
CDR3: ASSQAGSLDYGYT

J: TRBJ2-1
V: TRBV29-1
CDR3: SVVDRTTNEQF

J: TRBJ2-6
V: TRBV7-8
CDR3: ASSWQGRGANVLT

J: TRBJ2-3
V: TRBV7-7
CDR3: ASSPGLAERGADTQY

J: TRBJ1-2
V: TRBV9
CDR3: ASSVGGSWGGYT

J: TRBJ2-3
V: TRBV6-5
CDR3: ASSYGGRPSDTQY

J: TRBJ2-3
V: TRBV7-9
CDR3: ASSWGPQGFADTQY

J: TRBJ2-5
V: TRBV6-5
CDR3: ASSYAGTQETQY

J: TRBJ2-1
V: TRBV5-4
CDR3: ASSQTSGSNNEQF

J: TRBJ2-3
V: TRBV14
CDR3: ASSQVPSADTQY

J: TRBJ2-1
V: TRBV9
CDR3: ASSALGGYNEQF

J: TRBJ2-5
V: TRBV28
CDR3: ASSPTGEIIETQY

J: TRBJ2-5
V: TRBV5-4
CDR3: ASSLEASGQETQY

J: TRBJ2-1
V: TRBV4-2
CDR3: ASSQLNGNNEQF

J: TRBJ2-5
V: TRBV14
CDR3: ASSPPGGGQETQY

J: TRBJ2-6
V: TRBV23-1
CDR3: ASSRAQGSSGANVLT

J: TRBJ2-2
V: TRBV27
CDR3: ASSLRSPRFTGELF

J: TRBJ2-3
V: TRBV9
CDR3: ASSPLEGKGDTQY

J: TRBJ2-1
V: TRBV19
CDR3: ASNRGRASGEQF

J: TRBJ2-2
V: TRBV6-2/TRBV6-3
CDR3: ASSYSRQGSTGELF

J: TRBJ2-3
V: TRBV24-1
CDR3: ATSDLGGGQGHTDTQY

J: TRBJ1-1
V: TRBV11-3
CDR3: ASSSYSGQMNIEAF

J: TRBJ1-1
V: TRBV27
CDR3: ASSLDGQGYTEAF

J: TRBJ2-1
V: TRBV15
CDR3: ATSRDGGGEQF

J: TRBJ2-3
V: TRBV4-3
CDR3: ASSQEGVGSDTQY

J: TRBJ1-4
V: TRBV19
CDR3: ASSMPTGTNEKLF

J: TRBJ2-6
V: TRBV5-1
CDR3: ASRPGQGSGANVLT

J: TRBJ2-1
V: TRBV6-1
CDR3: ASSEGTGTYNEQF

J: TRBJ1-2
V: TRBV27
CDR3: ASSLDRGAGYT

J: TRBJ2-3
V: TRBV27
CDR3: ASSLWSQRGESTDTQY

J: TRBJ2-1
V: TRBV5-8
CDR3: ASSLDSGGSYNEQF

J: TRBJ2-7
V: TRBV30
CDR3: ACLRGGEQY

J: TRBJ2-1
V: TRBV11-2
CDR3: ASSPRIAGGNLDEQF

J: TRBJ2-5
V: TRBV6-5
CDR3: ASPGGRVQETQY

J: TRBJ2-5
V: TRBV24-1
CDR3: ATSGFYEETQY